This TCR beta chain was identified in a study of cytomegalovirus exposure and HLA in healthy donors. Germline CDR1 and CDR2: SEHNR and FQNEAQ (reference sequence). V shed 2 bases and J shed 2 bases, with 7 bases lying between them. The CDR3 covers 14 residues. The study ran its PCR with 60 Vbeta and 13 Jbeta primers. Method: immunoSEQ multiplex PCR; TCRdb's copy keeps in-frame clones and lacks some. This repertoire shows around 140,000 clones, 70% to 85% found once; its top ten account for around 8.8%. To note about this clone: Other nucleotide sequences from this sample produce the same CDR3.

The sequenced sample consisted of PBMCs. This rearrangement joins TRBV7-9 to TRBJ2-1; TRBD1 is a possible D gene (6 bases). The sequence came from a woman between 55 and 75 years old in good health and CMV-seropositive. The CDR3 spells CASSLSGAYNEQFF. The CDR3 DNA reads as TGTGCCAGCAGCTTATCAGGGGCCTACAATGAGCAGTTCTTC.